This T cell receptor beta chain emerged from a study of patients and donors after allogeneic stem cell transplantation. MiXCR, run by TCRdb on the RT-PCR reads, gives a single entry per CDR3 protein. The sample records 150,000 or so distinct CDR3 sequences, approximately 24% being singletons. The CDR3 runs to 14 residues. V was pared by 0 bases and J by 6 bases, with 15 bases between. Germline CDR1 DFQATT, CDR2 SNEGSKA (reference sequence). The V and J genes are TRBV20-1 and TRBJ2-7; D ambiguous. Sequencing was carried out using blood, either unsorted or a sorted T cell fraction (not recorded which). The clonotype originates from a human donor who was either an allogeneic HSCT recipient or a stem cell or donor lymphocyte infusion donor (not recorded which). It is not recorded whose cells these are; they may come from a transplant donor. This CDR3 reads CSARDDATASEQYF. The CDR3, as DNA: TGCAGTGCTAGAGATGACGCCACGGCTTCCGAGCAGTACTTC.